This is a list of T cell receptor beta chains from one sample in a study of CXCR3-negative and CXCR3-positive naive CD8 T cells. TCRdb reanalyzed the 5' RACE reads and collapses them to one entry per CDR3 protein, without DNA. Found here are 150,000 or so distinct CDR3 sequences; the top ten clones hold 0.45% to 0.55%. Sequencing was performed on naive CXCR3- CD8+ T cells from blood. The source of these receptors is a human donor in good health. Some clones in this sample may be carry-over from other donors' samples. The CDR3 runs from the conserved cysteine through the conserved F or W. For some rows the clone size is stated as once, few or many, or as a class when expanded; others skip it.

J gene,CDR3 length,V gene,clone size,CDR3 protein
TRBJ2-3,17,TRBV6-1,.,CASSERTGAAAGDTQYF
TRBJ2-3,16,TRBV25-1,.,CARSSSGRRSTDTQYF
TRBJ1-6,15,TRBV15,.,CATSRARGTNSPLHF
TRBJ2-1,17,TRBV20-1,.,CSASGLAGDPDDNEQFF
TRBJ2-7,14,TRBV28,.,CASSSGLLSYEQYF
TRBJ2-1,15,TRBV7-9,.,CASSPTSGRAYEQFF
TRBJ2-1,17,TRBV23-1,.,CASSQPPRGATGNEQFF
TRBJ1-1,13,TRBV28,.,CAVVSPGTIGAFF
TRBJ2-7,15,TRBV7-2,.,CASSLILQGDYEQYF
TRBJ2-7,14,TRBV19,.,CASTFGTGAYEQYF
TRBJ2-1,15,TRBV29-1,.,CSVEARGAPYNEQFF
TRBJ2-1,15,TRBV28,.,CASSFLTSGYNEQFF
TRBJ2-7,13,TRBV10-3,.,CAISNGGPYEQYF
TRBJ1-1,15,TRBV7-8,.,CASSLGESGIPEAFF
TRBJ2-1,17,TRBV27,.,CASSLSPYGFSYNEQFF
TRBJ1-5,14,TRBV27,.,CASSYQGAGQPQHF
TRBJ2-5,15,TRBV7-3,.,CASSLAGGLQETQYF
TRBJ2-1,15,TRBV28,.,CASSLLESSYNEQFF
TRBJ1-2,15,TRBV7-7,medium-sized,CASSVPGQGDYGYTF
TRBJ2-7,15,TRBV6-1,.,CASSEVGTTAYEQYF
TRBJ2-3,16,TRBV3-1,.,CASSQGTSGSWDTQYF
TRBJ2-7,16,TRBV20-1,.,CSARDLSGTGPYEQYF
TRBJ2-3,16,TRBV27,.,CASSSQGGLRTDTQYF
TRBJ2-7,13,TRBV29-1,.,CSVEKPGSYEQYF
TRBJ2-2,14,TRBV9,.,CASSVGLDTGELFF
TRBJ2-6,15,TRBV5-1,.,CASSGWTAGANVLTF
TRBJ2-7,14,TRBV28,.,CASSTDRISYEQYF
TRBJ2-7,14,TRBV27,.,CASSLSTGTYEQYF
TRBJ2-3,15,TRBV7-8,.,CASSLGFWSTDTQYF
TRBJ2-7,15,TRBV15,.,CATSREASGTYEQYF
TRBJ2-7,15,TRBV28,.,CASSPVSGDTYEQYF
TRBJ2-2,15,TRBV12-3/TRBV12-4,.,CASSYLAGGTGELFF
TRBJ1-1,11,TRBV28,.,CASRVDTEAFF
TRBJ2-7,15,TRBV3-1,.,CASSHLGDYSGEQYF
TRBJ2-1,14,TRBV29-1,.,CSVGPGQEYNEQFF
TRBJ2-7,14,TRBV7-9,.,CASSLVSAYYEQYF
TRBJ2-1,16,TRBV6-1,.,CASSRVTGKLYNEQFF
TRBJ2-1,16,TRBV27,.,CASSARLAGPYNEQFF
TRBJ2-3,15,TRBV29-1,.,CSVDSPGRSTDTQYF
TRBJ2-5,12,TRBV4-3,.,CASSQDLGTQYF
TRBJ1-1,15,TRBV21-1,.,CASSKWDRENTEAFF
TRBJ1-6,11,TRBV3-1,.,CASSQDHDLHF
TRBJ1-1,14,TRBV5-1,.,CASSLEMGRPEAFF
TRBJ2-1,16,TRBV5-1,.,CASSSALGLAANEQFF
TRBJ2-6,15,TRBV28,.,CASIDRISGANVLTF
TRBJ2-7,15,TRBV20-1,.,CSARNMQGDSYEQYF
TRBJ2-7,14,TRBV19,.,CASSKQGAPYEQYF
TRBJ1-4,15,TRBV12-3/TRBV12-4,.,CASSPSGTGVEKLFF
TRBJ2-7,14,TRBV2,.,CASSPLAEGLEQYF
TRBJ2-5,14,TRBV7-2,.,CASSLAGGKETQYF
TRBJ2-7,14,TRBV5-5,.,CASSWIVGPYEQYF
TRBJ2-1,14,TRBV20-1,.,CSASPGTSDYEQFF
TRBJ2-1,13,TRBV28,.,CVSSLNPANEQFF